This TCR beta chain derives from a study of OX40 agonist ivuxolimab in advanced cancers. Across the whole study: Dose-escalation patients suffered from hepatocellular carcinoma, melanoma, renal cell or head and neck cancer. Findings and limits, study-wide: CD4+ and CD8+ blood T cells expanded clonally by week 6 at 0.1 to 3.0 mg/kg.

Turning to this clone: The antigen remains undetermined.

Data came from immunoSEQ multiplex PCR; TCRdb stores just in-frame clones and leaves some out. This table holds around 60,000 clones, more than 70% found once. V was cut by 7 bases and J by 5 bases, with 14 bases left in between. Looked up from germline, CDR1 is SGHVS and CDR2 is FQNEAQ. The CDR3 extends over 13 amino acids. The chain employs TRBV7-8 and TRBJ1-1; D remains ambiguous. Here the sequenced sample was CD4+ or CD8+ T cells sorted from blood, taken in a trial of the OX40 agonist ivuxolimab. The source of this sequence is an adult with an advanced solid tumor such as melanoma, head and neck, liver or kidney cancer. The CDR3 spells CASKTWTSTEAFF. The CDR3 DNA reads as TGTGCCAGCAAGACGTGGACTTCAACTGAAGCTTTCTTT.